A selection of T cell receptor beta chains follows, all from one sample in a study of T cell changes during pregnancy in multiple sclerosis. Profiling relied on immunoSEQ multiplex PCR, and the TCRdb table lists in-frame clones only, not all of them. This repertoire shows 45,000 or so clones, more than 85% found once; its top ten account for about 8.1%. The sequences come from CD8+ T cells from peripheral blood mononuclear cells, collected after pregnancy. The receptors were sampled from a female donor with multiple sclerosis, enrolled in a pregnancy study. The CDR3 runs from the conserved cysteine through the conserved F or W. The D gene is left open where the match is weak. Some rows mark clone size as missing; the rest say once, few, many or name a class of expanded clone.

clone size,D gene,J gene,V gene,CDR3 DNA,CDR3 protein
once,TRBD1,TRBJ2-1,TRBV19,TGTGCCACACACAGGGGGCTAAGCTCCTACAATGAGCAGTTCTTC,CATHRGLSSYNEQFF
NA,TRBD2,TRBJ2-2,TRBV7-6,TGTGCCAGCAGCTTAGAAGCGGGAGACACCGGGGAGCTGTTTTTT,CASSLEAGDTGELFF
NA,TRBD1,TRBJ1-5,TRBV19,TGTGCCAGTAGTCCCTCCCAGGGGGCTAGCAATCAGCCCCAGCATTTT,CASSPSQGASNQPQHF
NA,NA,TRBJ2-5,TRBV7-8,TGTGCCAGCAGCTTCCGGGACATAACAAAGGGGACCCAGTACTTC,CASSFRDITKGTQYF
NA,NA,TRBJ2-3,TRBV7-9,TGTGCCAGCGAGCGAGGTGGCGGGGTAGCCGATACGCAGTATTTT,CASERGGGVADTQYF
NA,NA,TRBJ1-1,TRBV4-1,TGCGCCAGCAGCCAAGGGAGTTCTGAAGCTTTCTTT,CASSQGSSEAFF
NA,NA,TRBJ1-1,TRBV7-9,TGTGCCAGCAGCCTCCCTCCGGGGGGGCTTGACACTGAAGCTTTCTTT,CASSLPPGGLDTEAFF
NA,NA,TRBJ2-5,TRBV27,TGTGCCACCCGATCCGAGAATAAAGAGACCCAGTACTTC,CATRSENKETQYF
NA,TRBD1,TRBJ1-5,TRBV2,TGTGCCAGCAGTCTAGGACAGGGTAGCCAGCCCCAGCATTTT,CASSLGQGSQPQHF
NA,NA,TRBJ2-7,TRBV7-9,TGTGCCAGCAGCTCGAGCGGGACAGGTGACTACGAGCAGTACTTC,CASSSSGTGDYEQYF
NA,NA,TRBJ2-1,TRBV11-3,TGTGCCAGCAGCCCTAATAGGGGACTTTTAAATGAGCAGTTCTTC,CASSPNRGLLNEQFF
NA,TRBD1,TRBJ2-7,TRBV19,TGTGCCAGTAGTCTAGGGACAGGGGTTCGTGAGCAGTACTTC,CASSLGTGVREQYF
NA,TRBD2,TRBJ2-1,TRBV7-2,TGTGCCAGCAGCTTAGGTGGGAGGGAATACAATGAGCAGTTCTTC,CASSLGGREYNEQFF
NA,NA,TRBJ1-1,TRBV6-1,TGTGCCAGAGAGGATGAACAGGGGAACACTGAAGCTTTCTTT,CAREDEQGNTEAFF
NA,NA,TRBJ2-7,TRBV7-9,TGTGCCAGCAGCTTGGCGCAGGGCTTCTACGAGCAGTACTTC,CASSLAQGFYEQYF
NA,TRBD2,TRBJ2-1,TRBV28,TGTGCCAGCAGTTGGTGGGGGAGGGTTAGCAATGAGCAGTTCTTC,CASSWWGRVSNEQFF
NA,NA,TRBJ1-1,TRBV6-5,TGTGCCAGCAGGACAGTTTCAGGGGCTTTCTTT,CASRTVSGAFF
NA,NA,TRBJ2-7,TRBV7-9,TGTGCCAGCACCGAAACCGGGGTTCCTCCCTACGAGCAGTACTTC,CASTETGVPPYEQYF
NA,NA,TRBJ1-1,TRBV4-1,TGCGCCAGCAGCCAAGGCTTGACAGGCATGAACACTGAAGCTTTCTTT,CASSQGLTGMNTEAFF
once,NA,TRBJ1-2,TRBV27,TGTGCCAGCAGTTTAGATTCCACTCATGGCTACACCTTC,CASSLDSTHGYTF
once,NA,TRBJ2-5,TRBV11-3,TGTGCCAGCAGCGGTAGGGGCCAAGAGACCCAGTACTTC,CASSGRGQETQYF
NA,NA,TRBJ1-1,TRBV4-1,TGCGCCAGCAGCCAAGATCGGGGAACCAACACTGAAGCTTTCTTT,CASSQDRGTNTEAFF
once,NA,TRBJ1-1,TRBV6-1,TGTGCCAGCAGTGAAGATGGGCAGGGTGAGATGAACACTGAAGCTTTCTTT,CASSEDGQGEMNTEAFF
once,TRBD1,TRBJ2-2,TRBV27,TGTGCCAGCAGTTTAGGTCCGGACAGGGTCACCGGGGAGCTGTTTTTT,CASSLGPDRVTGELFF
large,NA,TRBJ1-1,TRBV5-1,TGCGCCAGCAGCTGGGGAGGGAACACTGAAGCTTTCTTT,CASSWGGNTEAFF
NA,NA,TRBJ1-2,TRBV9,TGTGCCAGCAGCGTAGATCCCAGGGAGGTAAACTATGGCTACACCTTC,CASSVDPREVNYGYTF
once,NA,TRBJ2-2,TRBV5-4,TGTGCCAGCAGCAGCACAGCCTTCACCGGGGAGCTGTTTTTT,CASSSTAFTGELFF
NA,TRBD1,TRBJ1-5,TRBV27,TGTGCCAGCAGTTTAGCTCGCGGACAGGGGGCAATGCGGGAGCCCCAGCATTTT,CASSLARGQGAMREPQHF
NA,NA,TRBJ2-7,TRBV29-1,TGCAGCGTTGAATTGAGGGTCCCCCTCAAGCAGTACTTC,CSVELRVPLKQYF
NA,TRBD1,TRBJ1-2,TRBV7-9,TGTGCCAGCAGCGGGGACAGGGGGCTTTGGGACTATGGCTACACCTTC,CASSGDRGLWDYGYTF
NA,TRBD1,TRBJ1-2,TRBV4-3,TGCGCCAGCAGCAAAGGGACAGTCCTCTATGGCTACACCTTC,CASSKGTVLYGYTF
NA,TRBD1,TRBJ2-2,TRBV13,TGTGCCAGCAGCTCCAGGGGGCGCGCCACCGGGGAGCTGTTTTTT,CASSSRGRATGELFF
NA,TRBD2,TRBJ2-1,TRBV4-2,TGTGCCAGCAGCCAAGAAAGGACTAGTCCGCATGAGCAGTTCTTC,CASSQERTSPHEQFF
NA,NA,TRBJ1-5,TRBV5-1,TGCGCCAGCAGTATGACAGGTGATAGCAATCAGCCCCAGCATTTT,CASSMTGDSNQPQHF
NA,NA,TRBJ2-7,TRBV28,TGTGCCAGCAGTCCATCTCTACGGGAGACAGGGACCTACGAGCAGTACTTC,CASSPSLRETGTYEQYF
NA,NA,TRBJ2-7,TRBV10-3,TGTGCCATCAGTGAGTCGGAGACAGCCGAGGAGTACTTC,CAISESETAEEYF
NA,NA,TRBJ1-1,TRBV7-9,TGTGCCAGCAGCTTATATGGGCAGATGAACACTGAAGCTTTCTTT,CASSLYGQMNTEAFF
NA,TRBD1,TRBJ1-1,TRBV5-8,TGTGCCAGCAGCCGGGACAGTTTGAACACTGAAGCTTTCTTT,CASSRDSLNTEAFF
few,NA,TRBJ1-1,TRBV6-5,TGTGCCAGCAGTTACTCAGGGGATTATGAAGCTTTCTTT,CASSYSGDYEAFF
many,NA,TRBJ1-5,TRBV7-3,TGTGCCAGCAGCTTTCTACGTCAGCCCCAGCATTTT,CASSFLRQPQHF
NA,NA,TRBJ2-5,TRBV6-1,TGTGCCAGCAGCGCCGACAGTGTGGAGACCCAGTACTTC,CASSADSVETQYF
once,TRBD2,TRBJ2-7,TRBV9,TGTGCCAGCAGCGTAGGCGTAGCGGGGGGCCACGAGCAGTACTTC,CASSVGVAGGHEQYF
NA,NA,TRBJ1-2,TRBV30,TGTGCCTGGATCAACGGGATCTGGAATGGCTACACCTTC,CAWINGIWNGYTF